In this sample, the clone carrying this T cell receptor beta chain turned up a few times. Antigen: not known. This sample is part of a study of T cells in Graves' hyperthyroidism and ophthalmopathy. Study as a whole: Peripheral blood was obtained at initial diagnosis, preceding any treatment. Overall study results and limits: Blood also carried most thyroid clonotypes expanded above 0.001.

Germline CDR1 and CDR2: LNHDA and SQIVND (reference sequence). Trimming took off 3 bases at V and 1 base at J, with 12 bases between the two ends. The length of the CDR3 is 15 residues. RNA transcripts gave rise to amplified TCR beta CDR3 regions. Using the HTBI primer set, a first-round RT-PCR was run on the TCR CDR3. From the multiplex PCR reads, TCRdb called clonotypes with MiXCR, one entry per CDR3 protein. Of roughly 640,000 distinct CDR3 sequences listed, 16% were seen once; the top ten hold less than 3.5%. This sequence was found in a woman between 40 and 55 years old with Graves' ophthalmopathy. The sample was blood. The chain is built from TRBV19 and TRBJ1-1; unclear D gene. This CDR3 reads CASSMRPAENTEAFF. The CDR3 region has the DNA TGTGCCAGTAGTATGCGGCCAGCAGAGAACACTGAAGCTTTCTTT.